These 32 T cell receptor beta chains were all obtained from the same sample, sequenced in a study of OX40 agonist ivuxolimab in advanced cancers. Sequencing used immunoSEQ multiplex PCR; TCRdb keeps in-frame clones, though not all of them. The sample has approximately 120,000 clones, just under 95% seen once. The input for sequencing was CD4+ or CD8+ T cells sorted from blood, taken in a trial of the OX40 agonist ivuxolimab. The receptors derive from an adult with an advanced solid tumor such as melanoma, head and neck, liver or kidney cancer.

The gene calls are TRBV11-1 and TRBJ2-7; 10 bases match TRBD2. The germline CDR1 and CDR2 sequences are SGHAT and FQDESV (reference sequence). CDR3 length: 15 residues. V shed 4 bases, J shed 6 bases, and the junction held 9 bases outside the gene matches. The CDR3 coding sequence is TGTGCCAGCAGCTCACGAGCGGGAGGGCCCTCCGAGCAGTACTTC. It codes for CASSSRAGGPSEQYF.

The chain carries TRBV11-3 and TRBJ2-3, with 7 bases fitting TRBD2. J was trimmed by 0 bases and V by 6 bases; bases with no gene match: 3. The CDR3 contains 14 residues. Germline V gives CDR1 SGHNT, CDR2 YENEEA. The CDR3 loop is CASRLAASTDTQYF. The CDR3 DNA reads TGTGCCAGCAGGCTAGCGGCAAGCACAGATACGCAGTATTTT. Using reference TRBV11-3 and TRBJ2-3 for the parts outside the CDR3, the full variable domain is EAGVVQSPRYKIIEKKQPVAFWCNPISGHNTLYWYLQNLGQGPELLIRYENEEAVDDSQLPKDRFSAERLKGVDSTLKIQPAELGDSAVYLCASRLAASTDTQYFGPGTRLTVL.

This sequence joins TRBV11-3 and TRBJ2-1; D perhaps matches TRBD2 (6 bases). Per the germline V gene, CDR1 is SGHNT and CDR2 is YENEEA. Trimming cost V 2 bases and J 0 bases, with 14 bases left between them. The CDR3 has 17 amino acids. In DNA, the CDR3 is TGTGCCAGCAGCTTACTTGGGGGGAGTAGCTCCTACAATGAGCAGTTCTTC. Encoded protein: CASSLLGGSSSYNEQFF.

The V call is TRBV9, the J call TRBJ2-1, with D perhaps assigned TRBD1 or TRBD2 (5 bases each). Germline V gene data show CDR1 as SGDLS and CDR2 as YYNGEE. The CDR3 runs 15 residues. Trimming stripped 3 bases from V and 0 bases from J, with 10 bases between. CDR3 amino acids: CASSAGTLSYNEQFF. The CDR3 region has the DNA TGTGCCAGCAGCGCCGGGACGCTCTCCTACAATGAGCAGTTCTTC.

The chain links TRBV4-2 to TRBJ2-2; D is unresolved. This CDR3 has 13 residues. Per the germline V gene, CDR1 is LGHNA and CDR2 is YNFKEQ. The ends were cut back, 1 base at V and 4 bases at J, with 4 bases in the middle. The CDR3 sequence is CASSQGVTGELFF. CDR3 DNA sequence: TGTGCCAGCAGCCAAGGGGTCACCGGGGAGCTGTTTTTT.

The CDR3 reads CAISQGERETQYF. CDR3 DNA: TGTGCCATCAGCCAAGGGGAAAGAGAGACCCAGTACTTC. This chain connects TRBV10-3 to TRBJ2-5; perhaps TRBD1 as D (5 bases). Trimming removed 6 bases at V and 4 bases at J, with 12 bases between. Germline V gene sequence: CDR1 ENHRY, CDR2 SYGVKD. CDR3 length: 13 residues.

V gene TRBV19 combines with J gene TRBJ2-3, with D possibly being TRBD1 or TRBD2 (5 bases each). V was shortened by 10 bases and J by 5 bases, with 19 bases between the two germline ends. The germline CDR1 and CDR2 sequences are LNHDA and SQIVND (reference sequence). CDR3 length: 14 residues. In DNA form, the CDR3 reads TGTGCCACCCGACCCTGGGGGATGGGAGATACGCAGTATTTT. Its translation: CATRPWGMGDTQYF.

The chain recombines TRBV7-2 with TRBJ2-3; D might be TRBD2 (5 bases). The CDR3 has 15 amino acids. Trimming stripped 5 bases from V and 0 bases from J, with 12 bases between. From germline, CDR1 is SGHTA and CDR2 FQGNSA. CDR3 coding DNA: TGTGCCAGCAGCCTGTTCCGCGGGAGCACAGATACGCAGTATTTT. Its translation is CASSLFRGSTDTQYF.

This clone has only a few counts. The gene calls are TRBV6-6 and TRBJ2-7, with D tentatively TRBD2 (6 bases). The germline V and J ends were trimmed by 5 bases and 0 bases, with 8 bases remaining between them. CDR1 is MNHNY, CDR2 SVGAGI, per germline (reference sequence). This CDR3 spans 13 amino acids. The CDR3 is CASSLSGSYEQYF. CDR3 DNA: TGTGCCAGCAGTCTTAGCGGCTCCTACGAGCAGTACTTC.

The rearrangement joins TRBV7-6 to TRBJ1-4; D remains unclear. The CDR3 has 14 residues. V shed 1 base and J shed 5 bases, with 8 bases lying between them. Germline assignment: CDR1 SGHVS and CDR2 FNYEAQ. DNA of the CDR3: TGTGCCAGCAGCTTAGAAAGTCCCAATGAAAAACTGTTTTTT. Translated, it gives CASSLESPNEKLFF.

This chain links TRBV28 with TRBJ1-5; D remains ambiguous. Germline loops: CDR1 MDHEN, CDR2 SYDVKM. V was shortened by 6 bases and J by 4 bases, with 7 bases between the two germline ends. The CDR3 has 12 amino acids. The CDR3 loop is CASRITNQPQHF. The CDR3 DNA sequence: TGTGCCAGCAGGATAACAAATCAGCCCCAGCATTTT.

This chain links TRBV7-9 with TRBJ2-3, with a tentative D call TRBD2 (6 bases). The CDR3 is made up of 16 amino acids. Deletions cut 3 bases from V and 4 bases from J, with 17 bases between. Germline V gene sequence: CDR1 SEHNR, CDR2 FQNEAQ (reference sequence). The DNA of the CDR3 is TGTGCCAGCAGCTTGGGGATAGCGGAAGAAGCAGATACGCAGTATTTT. Protein product: CASSLGIAEEADTQYF.

CDR3 nucleotide sequence: TGTGCCAGCAGTATCCAGGGGTCCTACGAGCAGTACTTC. Its protein product is CASSIQGSYEQYF. The chain has TRBV27 and TRBJ2-7, with D possibly TRBD1 on 6 matching bases. Deletions cut 5 bases from V and 1 base from J, with 9 bases between. This CDR3 spans 13 amino acids. Germline V gene data show CDR1 as MNHEY and CDR2 as SMNVEV (reference sequence).

For the CDR3, the DNA is TGTGCCAGCAGCACAGGACTAGCGGGCACCGGGGAGCTGTTTTTT. Translated: CASSTGLAGTGELFF. The V gene is TRBV7-3, the J gene TRBJ2-2, with 11 bases that match TRBD2. The CDR3 contains 15 residues. V lost 5 bases and J lost 4; bases outside the gene matches: 3. From germline, CDR1 is SGHTA and CDR2 FQGTGA.

This clone came up once. The chain recombines TRBV28 with TRBJ2-7, with 7 bases matching TRBD1. The CDR3 spans 16 residues. Germline assignment: CDR1 MDHEN and CDR2 SYDVKM. The junction had 9 bases not matched to a gene; V was cut back by 1 base and J by 3 bases. The CDR3 nucleotides are TGTGCCAGCAGTTTATTGGGCAGGGGGAAGAGCTACGAGCAGTACTTC. It specifies CASSLLGRGKSYEQYF. Full variable domain (rest looked up from reference TRBV28 and TRBJ2-7): DVKVTQSSRYLVKRTGEKVFLECVQDMDHENMFWYRQDPGLGLRLIYFSYDVKMKEKGDIPEGYSVSREKKERFSLILESASTNQTSMYLCASSLLGRGKSYEQYFGPGTRLTVT.

The V gene is TRBV5-4, the J gene TRBJ1-4, with D possibly being TRBD1 (6 bases). Trimming took off 2 bases at V and 1 base at J, with 12 bases between the two ends. Germline values: CDR1 SGHNT, CDR2 YYREEE (reference sequence). This CDR3 has 16 residues. The CDR3 is CASSLGGGRTNEKLFF. The CDR3 DNA sequence: TGTGCCAGCAGCTTAGGGGGAGGGAGAACTAATGAAAAACTGTTTTTT.

This sequence joins TRBV15 and TRBJ1-1; D gene uncertain. Between the trimmed V and J ends, which lost 2 bases and 4 bases, there was a span of 8 bases. The germline V gene encodes CDR1 LNHNV and CDR2 YYDKDF (reference sequence). The CDR3 spans 13 residues. DNA for the CDR3: TGTGCCACCAGCAGAACTCGGACCACTGAAGCTTTCTTT. Translated, it gives CATSRTRTTEAFF.

V is TRBV21-1 and J is TRBJ1-4; the table's TRBD1 call for D was not verified on the DNA. TRBV21-1 is a recognized pseudogene. The CDR3 has 16 amino acids. CDR3: CASSKGTALYNEKLFF. Written as DNA, the CDR3 is TGTGCCAGCAGCAAAGGGACAGCTCTTTATAATGAAAAACTGTTTTTT.

The chain employs TRBV12-5 and TRBJ2-7; TRBD1 aligns across 8 bases. The CDR3 extends over 13 amino acids. The ends lost 8 bases at V and 4 bases at J; junction bases unmatched: 7. Per the germline V gene, CDR1 is LGHNT and CDR2 is FRNRAP. CDR3 sequence reads: CASRRTGTYEQYF. The CDR3 nucleotides read TGTGCTAGTCGACGGACAGGGACGTACGAGCAGTACTTC.

This clone was detected only once. CDR3 DNA: TGTGCCAGCAGCTTAGAACTAGCGGGACACGAGCAGTACTTC. This gives the protein CASSLELAGHEQYF. This rearrangement joins TRBV7-9 to TRBJ2-7; TRBD2 matches 10 bases. This CDR3 has 14 amino acids. Germline loops: CDR1 SEHNR, CDR2 FQNEAQ (reference sequence). J was trimmed by 5 bases and V by 1 base; bases with no gene match: 2.

The V gene is TRBV5-4, the J gene TRBJ2-3, with TRBD2 matching 9 bases. Germline CDR1 SGHNT, CDR2 YYREEE (reference sequence). The CDR3 length is 15 residues. V dropped 0 bases and J dropped 6; count of bases not matched to a gene: 5. Here the CDR3 reads CASSLDSGSADTQYF. The DNA of the CDR3 is TGTGCCAGCAGCTTGGATAGCGGGAGTGCGGATACGCAGTATTTT.

The chain couples TRBV27 to TRBJ1-2; 7 bases are a match to TRBD1. The V segment lost 6 bases and the J segment 2 bases; nucleotides outside the gene matches: 3. Germline V lookup: CDR1 MNHEY, CDR2 SMNVEV (reference sequence). The CDR3 consists of 13 residues. The CDR3 here is CASSRQGNYGYTF. The DNA of the CDR3 is TGTGCCAGCAGCCGACAGGGCAACTATGGCTACACCTTC.

This clone occurred a few times. The V and J genes are TRBV29-1 and TRBJ2-2, with 9 bases aligning to TRBD1. V dropped 6 bases and J dropped 1; count of bases not matched to a gene: 6. There are 15 residues in the CDR3. Germline V gene lookup returns CDR1 SQVTM and CDR2 ANQGSEA. The CDR3 bases are TGCAGCGTCACCGGACAGGGGAGGAACACCGGGGAGCTGTTTTTT. Translating it yields CSVTGQGRNTGELFF.

This chain joins TRBV7-6 and TRBJ2-3; perhaps TRBD1 as D (5 bases). Per germline, CDR1 SGHVS and CDR2 FNYEAQ. This CDR3 is built from 14 residues. Trimming took 5 bases from V and 3 from J, leaving 12 bases between them. This CDR3 is CASSMLGPTDTQYF. The CDR3 DNA follows: TGTGCCAGCAGCATGCTGGGGCCGACAGATACGCAGTATTTT. The complete variable domain, with remaining parts taken from reference TRBV7-6 and TRBJ2-3, reads GAGVSQSPRYKVTKRGQDVALRCDPISGHVSLYWYRQALGQGPEFLTYFNYEAQQDKSGLPNDRFSAERPEGSISTLTIQRTEQRDSAMYRCASSMLGPTDTQYFGPGTRLTVL.

The chain joins TRBV9 to TRBJ2-5; D uncertain. Trimming removed 0 bases from V and 1 base from J, with 13 bases in between. The CDR3 totals 16 residues. The V gene's germline CDR1 is SGDLS and CDR2 YYNGEE. CDR3 sequence: CASSVGAHAPQETQYF. CDR3 sequence (DNA): TGTGCCAGCAGCGTAGGGGCCCATGCCCCCCAAGAGACCCAGTACTTC. Together with reference TRBV9 and TRBJ2-5, the CDR3 gives the full variable domain: DSGVTQTPKHLITATGQRVTLRCSPRSGDLSVYWYQQSLDQGLQFLIQYYNGEERAKGNILERFSAQQFPDLHSELNLSSLELGDSALYFCASSVGAHAPQETQYFGPGTRLLVL.

This clone was observed once. J is TRBJ2-2 and V is TRBV10-3; TRBD1 is a possible D gene (5 bases). CDR1 and CDR2 (germline): ENHRY, SYGVKD. The CDR3 length is 14 residues. Trimming took 3 bases from V and 2 from J, leaving 7 bases between them. The chain's CDR3 is CAISDTGNTGELFF. CDR3 bases: TGTGCCATCAGTGATACAGGAAACACCGGGGAGCTGTTTTTT.

The chain combines TRBV14 with TRBJ1-1; 7 nucleotides line up with TRBD1. The CDR3 has 15 amino acids. Trimming cost V 3 bases and J 6 bases; bases outside gene matches: 10. Germline V gives CDR1 SGHDN, CDR2 FVKESK. The CDR3 bases are TGTGCCAGCAGCCAGGTGGCAGGGGGAAGCCCTGAAGCTTTCTTT. It translates to CASSQVAGGSPEAFF.

This clone occurred once. This chain joins TRBV28 and TRBJ1-2; D may be TRBD1 (5 bases). Trimming removed 2 bases from V and 8 bases from J, with 12 bases in between. The CDR3 has 13 residues. Germline V gene data show CDR1 as MDHEN and CDR2 as SYDVKM. CDR3 region: CASSLPGTMGYTF. DNA for the CDR3: TGTGCCAGCAGTTTACCGGGGACGATGGGCTACACCTTC.

V usage is TRBV28 and J usage is TRBJ2-7; D gene unclear. The CDR3 has 12 residues. The V end lost 3 bases, the J end lost 5 bases, and 8 bases lay between the germline ends. Germline V gene sequence: CDR1 MDHEN, CDR2 SYDVKM. The CDR3 is CASSLGWDEQYF. The CDR3 DNA is TGTGCCAGCAGTTTGGGGTGGGACGAGCAGTACTTC.

This chain connects TRBV15 to TRBJ1-1, with 8 bases fitting TRBD1. CDR3 length: 19 residues. The junction had 14 bases not matched to a gene; V was cut back by 0 bases and J by 2 bases. Germline lookup yields CDR1 LNHNV and CDR2 YYDKDF (reference sequence). CDR3 region: CATSRDLRGQGLTNTEAFF. The DNA for the CDR3 is TGTGCCACCAGCAGAGATTTAAGAGGACAGGGACTTACTAACACTGAAGCTTTCTTT.

The J gene is TRBJ1-5, the V gene TRBV6-6; no firm D call. The V and J ends lost 2 bases and 12 bases respectively, with 8 bases between them. The CDR3 is 11 amino acids. The germline V gene has CDR1 MNHNY and CDR2 SVGAGI (reference sequence). In nucleotides, the CDR3 is TGTGCCAGCAGTTACAAGGTCTTCCAGCATTTT. This encodes CASSYKVFQHF.

This clone was seen just once. V usage is TRBV19 and J usage is TRBJ1-1, with D uncertain. The CDR3 extends over 13 amino acids. The germline gives CDR1 LNHDA, CDR2 SQIVND (reference sequence). Trimming removed 4 bases at V and 3 bases at J, with 9 bases between. The CDR3 DNA reads as TGTGCCAGTAGTAGGTCGGGGTACACTGAAGCTTTCTTT. This encodes CASSRSGYTEAFF. The full variable domain, with the rest looked up from reference TRBV19 and TRBJ1-1, is DGGITQSPKYLFRKEGQNVTLSCEQNLNHDAMYWYRQDPGQGLRLIYYSQIVNDFQKGDIAEGYSVSREKKESFPLTVTSAQKNPTAFYLCASSRSGYTEAFFGQGTRLTVV.